The 30 T cell receptor beta chains below were found in one sample sequenced in a study of control samples from healthy donors and cancer patients. Sequencing used immunoSEQ multiplex PCR; TCRdb keeps in-frame clones, though not all of them. The repertoire holds 95,000 to 150,000 clones, with approximately 89% as singletons. Sequenced material: blood. The receptor source for this set is a man aged 55 to 69 in good health.

A note on this clone: The same CDR3 is also encoded by other DNA sequences in this sample. The rearrangement joins TRBV28 to TRBJ1-5, with 8 positions matching TRBD1. This CDR3 is built from 15 residues. Germline V gene sequence: CDR1 MDHEN, CDR2 SYDVKM. Trimming took 6 bases from V and 4 from J; bases not matched to a gene: 8. CDR3 in amino acids: CASSPDRASNQPQHF. CDR3 DNA: TGTGCCAGCAGCCCGGACAGGGCTTCGAATCAGCCCCAGCATTTT.

The chain uses TRBV6-5 and TRBJ1-5; no firm D call. The CDR3 covers 14 residues. Trimming stripped 2 bases from V and 6 bases from J, with 11 bases between. Germline V CDR1 and CDR2: MNHEY, SVGAGI. Here the CDR3 reads CASSYRAGPQPQHF. The CDR3 DNA is TGTGCCAGCAGTTACCGGGCAGGCCCTCAGCCCCAGCATTTT.

This clone was seen just once. The chain combines TRBV30 with TRBJ2-7, with D perhaps given as TRBD1 or TRBD2 (5 bases each). V was trimmed by 4 bases and J by 3 bases, leaving 13 bases between them. CDR3 size: 13 residues. Germline V gene data show CDR1 as GTSNPN and CDR2 as SVGIG (reference sequence). The CDR3 here is CAWTTGTFYEQYF. The CDR3 nucleotides read TGTGCCTGGACTACCGGGACCTTCTACGAGCAGTACTTC.

The rearrangement links TRBV6-6 to TRBJ2-7, with no clear D. This CDR3 spans 13 amino acids. V was pared by 4 bases and J by 11 bases, with 18 bases between. CDR1 is MNHNY, CDR2 SVGAGI, per germline (reference sequence). The CDR3 is CASSLTSDGEKYF. The CDR3 DNA follows: TGTGCCAGCAGTTTGACCTCGGACGGTGAAAAGTACTTC.

V gene TRBV5-1 combines with J gene TRBJ1-4, with 8 bases aligning to TRBD1. Germline values: CDR1 SGHRS, CDR2 YFSETQ. This CDR3 region has 15 residues. Losses at the gene ends were 4 bases for V and 4 bases for J; bases not matched to a gene: 6. In DNA form, the CDR3 reads TGCGCCAGCAGCAGACCGGGACAGGTTAATGAAAAACTGTTTTTT. Protein: CASSRPGQVNEKLFF.

This sequence joins TRBV27 and TRBJ2-7; D is ambiguous. V was trimmed by 5 bases and J by 2 bases, leaving 13 bases between them. Germline assignment: CDR1 MNHEY and CDR2 SMNVEV (reference sequence). The CDR3 extends over 14 amino acids. This CDR3 is CASSPTLGPYEQYF. The CDR3 DNA follows: TGTGCCAGCAGTCCAACCCTCGGCCCCTACGAGCAGTACTTC.

This chain joins TRBV4-1 and TRBJ2-5, with TRBD1 matching over 7 bases. The CDR3 contains 14 residues. The germline V gene encodes CDR1 MGHRA and CDR2 YSYEKL. V was clipped by 5 bases and J by 5 bases; unmatched bases: 8. The DNA for the CDR3 is TGCGCCAGCAGCGACCAAAGGGGGCGTGAGACCCAGTACTTC. Its translation is CASSDQRGRETQYF.

The chain employs TRBV28 and TRBJ2-7, with TRBD2 matching 7 bases. CDR1 is MDHEN, CDR2 SYDVKM, per germline. CDR3 length: 14 residues. J lost 0 bases, V lost 5 bases, and 4 bases had no gene match. As DNA, the CDR3 is TGTGCCAGCAGTCTGGGAGGGAGCTCCTACGAGCAGTACTTC. Its translation is CASSLGGSSYEQYF.

J is TRBJ1-4 and V is TRBV29-1; 10 bases map to TRBD1. V lost 7 bases, J lost 8 bases, and 7 bases stayed unmatched. The CDR3 extends over 13 amino acids. Per germline, CDR1 SQVTM and CDR2 ANQGSEA. In nucleotides, the CDR3 is TGCAGCGCGCAGGGACAGGGGCCAGAAAAACTGTTTTTT. It yields the protein CSAQGQGPEKLFF.

The gene calls are TRBV7-6 and TRBJ1-1; 11 nucleotides agree with TRBD1. Germline CDR1 reads SGHVS; CDR2 reads FNYEAQ. J lost 0 bases, V lost 2 bases, and 11 bases had no gene match. This CDR3 is built from 19 residues. The CDR3 sequence is CASSLPMGQGVEMNTEAFF. DNA for the CDR3: TGTGCCAGCAGCTTACCCATGGGACAGGGGGTAGAGATGAACACTGAAGCTTTCTTT.

This clone has only a few counts. The chain is built from TRBV5-1 and TRBJ2-3; TRBD2 is a possible D gene (5 bases). The germline gives CDR1 SGHRS, CDR2 YFSETQ. The CDR3 spans 15 residues. Trimming shortened V by 0 bases and J by 0 bases, and 8 bases separated the two germline ends. The CDR3 DNA reads as TGCGCCAGCAGCTTGGCCGGGGAGAGCACAGATACGCAGTATTTT. Protein: CASSLAGESTDTQYF.

The rearrangement links TRBV3-1 (or the pseudogene TRBV3-2) to TRBJ1-1; no definite D call. The V end lost 4 bases, the J end lost 0 bases, and 12 bases lay between the germline ends. Germline lookup yields CDR1 LGHDT and CDR2 YNNKEL (reference sequence). This CDR3 comprises 15 residues. CDR3: CASSPLGGLNTEAFF. The CDR3, as DNA: TGTGCCAGCAGCCCCTTGGGCGGGTTGAACACTGAAGCTTTCTTT.

This rearrangement joins TRBV12-3 or TRBV12-4 to TRBJ2-5; TRBD1 matches at 7 bases. V was clipped by 3 bases and J by 5 bases; unmatched bases: 3. The CDR3 has 13 amino acids. As DNA, the CDR3 is TGTGCCAGCAGTTTTGAACAGGGGGAGACCCAGTACTTC. The encoded protein is CASSFEQGETQYF.

The chain joins TRBV7-2 to TRBJ2-7; the D gene could be TRBD1 or TRBD2 (5 bases each). Trimming removed 0 bases at V and 2 bases at J, with 11 bases between. The CDR3 has 15 residues. Germline-derived CDR1 and CDR2 are SGHTA and FQGNSA. CDR3 region: CASSLAGRDAYEQYF. The CDR3 bases are TGTGCCAGCAGCTTAGCGGGCAGGGACGCCTACGAGCAGTACTTC.

This rearrangement joins TRBV10-2 to TRBJ2-2; 7 bases map to TRBD2. Germline assignment: CDR1 WSHSY and CDR2 SAAADI. The length of the CDR3 is 18 residues. V shed 0 bases, J shed 2 bases, and the junction held 9 bases outside the gene matches. The CDR3 region has the DNA TGCGCCAGCAGTGAGTCAGGGGCGGGGGTTTTAAACACCGGGGAGCTGTTTTTT. Its protein is CASSESGAGVLNTGELFF.

V gene TRBV5-1 combines with J gene TRBJ2-7, with TRBD2 matching 9 bases. This CDR3 spans 15 amino acids. Germline CDR1 is SGHRS and CDR2 is YFSETQ. V dropped 0 bases and J dropped 2; count of bases not matched to a gene: 3. Here the CDR3 DNA reads TGCGCCAGCAGCTTGGGACTAGCGGCCCCCTACGAGCAGTACTTC. Translated: CASSLGLAAPYEQYF.

The V gene is TRBV27, the J gene TRBJ1-5, with D maybe TRBD1 (5 bases). CDR3 length equals 15 residues. V lost 5 bases and J 9 bases, leaving 20 bases between the germline ends. CDR1 MNHEY and CDR2 SMNVEV come from the germline V gene (reference sequence). CDR3 residues: CASSLGVGAGWPQHF. In DNA form, the CDR3 reads TGTGCCAGCAGTCTGGGGGTAGGGGCCGGTTGGCCCCAGCATTTT.

The V call is TRBV4-2, the J call TRBJ2-3; tentative D call: TRBD2 (7 bases). The CDR3 is 16 amino acids. Trimming removed 0 bases from V and 6 bases from J, with 16 bases in between. CDR1 is LGHNA and CDR2 is YNFKEQ in the germline V gene. The CDR3 loop is CASSQEDWGGADTQYF. CDR3 nucleotides: TGTGCCAGCAGCCAAGAAGATTGGGGGGGGGCTGATACGCAGTATTTT.

Concerning this clone: The same CDR3 is also encoded by other DNA sequences in this sample. The chain couples TRBV11-3 to TRBJ1-1, with a weak D call TRBD1 (5 bases). CDR1 and CDR2 (germline): SGHNT, YENEEA. This CDR3 has 13 residues. The V gene lost 5 bases and the J gene lost 3 bases, with 10 bases spanning the gap. The CDR3, as DNA: TGTGCCAGCAGCCTCGAAGGGGACACTGAAGCTTTCTTT. Translating gives CASSLEGDTEAFF.

The chain couples TRBV11-2 to TRBJ2-1, with 10 nucleotides matching TRBD1. V shed 5 bases and J 2 bases; nucleotides not matched to a gene: 3. The CDR3 covers 15 residues. Germline CDR1 reads SGHAT; CDR2 reads FQNNGV. CDR3 in amino acids: CASSRGQGAYNEQFF. The CDR3 bases are TGTGCCAGCAGCCGCGGACAGGGGGCCTACAATGAGCAGTTCTTC.

The V gene is TRBV14, the J gene TRBJ2-2; perhaps TRBD1 as D (5 bases). CDR1 and CDR2 (germline): SGHDN, FVKESK. This CDR3 region has 16 residues. V lost 0 bases, J lost 7 bases, and 15 bases lay in between. CDR3 sequence reads: CASSQDLPGPGGELFF. The CDR3 DNA is TGTGCCAGCAGCCAAGATCTTCCAGGGCCAGGCGGGGAGCTGTTTTTT.

The gene calls are TRBV5-1 and TRBJ2-6, with D tentatively TRBD2 (5 bases). Germline assignment: CDR1 SGHRS and CDR2 YFSETQ. V was pared by 0 bases and J by 3 bases, with 13 bases between. CDR3 length: 17 residues. In nucleotides, the CDR3 is TGCGCCAGCAGCTTGGCGATGGGGAGTTATGGGGCCAACGTCCTGACTTTC. This codes for CASSLAMGSYGANVLTF.

The gene calls are TRBV19 and TRBJ1-1, with D uncertain. V was cut by 3 bases and J by 1 base, with 9 bases left in between. The CDR3 is made up of 14 amino acids. The germline V gene has CDR1 LNHDA and CDR2 SQIVND (reference sequence). The DNA for the CDR3 is TGTGCCAGTAGTATCGGATGGGCGAACACTGAAGCTTTCTTT. Encoded protein: CASSIGWANTEAFF.

This sequence joins TRBV30 and TRBJ2-1; D is unresolved. Germline CDR1 GTSNPN, CDR2 SVGIG (reference sequence). The ends were cut back, 2 bases at V and 8 bases at J, with 13 bases in the middle. CDR3 size: 13 residues. CDR3 in DNA: TGTGCCTGGAGTAAAGAGAACCGTGATGAGCAGTTCTTC. Protein: CAWSKENRDEQFF.

This chain joins TRBV5-4 and TRBJ2-7, with TRBD2 matching 11 bases. V was clipped by 4 bases and J by 1 base; unmatched bases: 10. This CDR3 contains 17 residues. CDR1 is SGHNT and CDR2 is YYREEE in the germline V gene (reference sequence). CDR3 loop: CASSLAVLAGESYEQYF. CDR3 DNA sequence: TGTGCCAGCAGCCTGGCGGTACTAGCGGGGGAATCCTACGAGCAGTACTTC.

This chain joins TRBV27 and TRBJ2-2, with 7 bases matching TRBD1. CDR3 size: 16 residues. The V gene end was trimmed by 5 bases and the J gene end by 1 base; junction bases not matched to a gene: 7. Germline V gene lookup returns CDR1 MNHEY and CDR2 SMNVEV (reference sequence). CDR3 DNA: TGTGCCAGCAGTATAAGGGGGACAGTGAACACCGGGGAGCTGTTTTTT. It yields the protein CASSIRGTVNTGELFF.

The chain carries TRBV28 and TRBJ2-2; D is uncertain. V lost 2 bases and J lost 1, with 11 bases in between. The CDR3 contains 16 residues. Germline V CDR1 and CDR2: MDHEN, SYDVKM. CDR3 sequence (DNA): TGTGCCAGCAGTTTACACTACAGCGAGAACACCGGGGAGCTGTTTTTT. Amino acids: CASSLHYSENTGELFF.

This chain joins TRBV6-2 or TRBV6-3 and TRBJ1-4, with D hard to call. The CDR3 is 15 amino acids. Germline values: CDR1 MNHEY, CDR2 SVGEGT. V was clipped by 5 bases and J by 1 base, with 11 bases between them. CDR3 bases: TGTGCCAGCAGTACGAAGATGGGAACTAATGAAAAACTGTTTTTT. Amino acid sequence: CASSTKMGTNEKLFF.

The chain uses TRBV5-1 and TRBJ1-1; TRBD1 might be the D (5 bases). This CDR3 contains 17 residues. Trimming pared 4 bases from V and 5 bases from J, leaving 24 bases between. CDR1 and CDR2 (germline): SGHRS, YFSETQ. CDR3 amino acids: CASSPFQSRGDGTEAFF. The DNA of the CDR3 is TGCGCCAGCAGCCCATTTCAGTCAAGGGGTGATGGGACTGAAGCTTTCTTT.

This chain connects TRBV6-4 to TRBJ1-3; the D is unclear. This CDR3 is 15 amino acids long. V lost 5 bases and J 0 bases, leaving 11 bases between the germline ends. Germline lookup yields CDR1 MRHNA and CDR2 SNTAGT. The CDR3 loop reads CASSPDGSSGNTIYF. CDR3 coding DNA: TGTGCCAGCAGTCCGGACGGATCCTCTGGAAACACCATATATTTT.